This T cell receptor beta chain was observed in a study of control samples from healthy donors and cancer patients (dated by TCRdb to 2018 to 2020). The germline V gene gives CDR1 as ENHRY and CDR2 as SYGVKD. There are 14 amino acids in the CDR3, from cysteine to phenylalanine inclusive. The retained sequence is limited to the CDR3, 42 bases, with the frame set at the first base. The library came from the immunoSEQ multiplex PCR assay. As stored in TCRdb, this immuneACCESS dataset retains in-frame rearrangements with V and J assigned. A fraction of the clones does not appear; measured against another copy, unresolved V genes explain less than half of the discrepancy, and the remainder lacks a known reason. For this sample the table gives tens of thousands of clones, of which 91% were detected only once. The ten largest account for approximately 15% of the sample. In the case of this clone: Its antigen target is currently unknown. Mismatch with germline at one junction end may stem from a read error.

Sequencing was carried out using blood. This sequence originates from a man in his fifties or sixties in good health. Recombination connected TRBV10-3 to TRBJ1-6, with TRBD1 as a weak D call on 6 bases. The CDR3 protein sequence reads: CVISDQRRGSPLHF. The bases read TGTGTCATCAGTGATCAGCGCAGGGGCTCACCCCTCCACTTT.